One and the same sample provided the 30 T cell receptor beta chains below, sequenced in a study of T cells in Graves' hyperthyroidism and ophthalmopathy. There were TCR beta CDR3 regions amplified from RNA transcripts. First-round RT-PCR with HTBI primers amplified the TCR CDR3 region. TCRdb called the multiplex PCR reads again in MiXCR, with one record for every CDR3 protein. The sample shows some 510,000 distinct CDR3 sequences, 46% of them seen only once. Sequenced material: peripheral blood or thyroid tissue (not recorded which). The source is a woman between 18 and 30 years old with Graves' hyperthyroidism.

With respect to this clonotype: This CDR3 fails to terminate in the conserved phenylalanine or tryptophan, so it likely reflects a read error. The DNA is omitted, as the CDR3 cannot be located on it reliably, and the CDR3 follows TCRdb's listing. The J gene is TRBJ1-1, the V gene TRBV5-1. Germline V gene data show CDR1 as SGHRS and CDR2 as YFSETQ. Termini included, the CDR3 measures 8 amino acids. This CDR3 reads CASSTGLA.

This chain joins TRBV7-2 and TRBJ2-7, with unresolved D. Germline V gene sequence: CDR1 SGHTA, CDR2 FQGNSA. V shed 1 base and J shed 3 bases, with 7 bases lying between them. This CDR3 has 13 amino acids. The CDR3 DNA reads as TGTGCCAGCAGCTTAGATTGCCTCTACGAGCAGTACTTC. Encoded protein: CASSLDCLYEQYF. The full variable domain, rest sourced from reference TRBV7-2 and TRBJ2-7, is GAGVSQSPSNKVTEKGKDVELRCDPISGHTALYWYRQSLGQGLEFLIYFQGNSAPDKSGLPSDRFSAERTGGSVSTLTIQRTQQEDSAVYLCASSLDCLYEQYFGPGTRLTVT.

This clonotype was recorded at least ten times. The chain links TRBV12-3 or TRBV12-4 to TRBJ2-5; D remains unclear. CDR3 length: 14 residues. V was clipped by 5 bases and J by 3 bases, with 13 bases between them. In DNA, the CDR3 is TGTGCCAGCAGTCCCGTGAACAGTGAAGAGACCCAGTACTTC. Encoded protein: CASSPVNSEETQYF.

In regard to this clonotype: Because it lacks the conserved phenylalanine or tryptophan at the end, this CDR3 is likely a read error. The chain recombines TRBV29-1 with TRBJ2-6; tentatively, D is TRBD1 (5 bases). The CDR3 spans 15 residues. The germline gives CDR1 SQVTM, CDR2 ANQGSEA. CDR3 coding DNA: TGCAGCGTTGAACAGGCCGGCTCTGGGGCCAAGGTCCTGACTTTA. It specifies CSVEQAGSGAKVLTL.

This clonotype was counted many times. CDR3 in DNA: TGTGCCAGCAGTGGGTACAGTGCAACTAATGAAAAACTGTTTTTT. This gives the protein CASSGYSATNEKLFF. The V and J genes are TRBV25-1 and TRBJ1-4; no clear D. The CDR3 runs 15 residues. Between the trimmed V and J ends, which lost 4 bases and 0 bases, there was a span of 9 bases. Germline V lookup: CDR1 MGHDK, CDR2 SYGVNS.

The V and J genes are TRBV10-2 and TRBJ2-6; TRBD1 matches 11 bases. This CDR3 region has 18 residues. Germline values: CDR1 WSHSY, CDR2 SAAADI. J lost 3 bases, V lost 5 bases, and 9 bases had no gene match. The CDR3 protein is CASSPKDRGRVGANVLTF. As DNA, the CDR3 is TGCGCCAGCAGTCCAAAGGACAGGGGGCGCGTTGGGGCCAACGTCCTGACTTTC.

This clonotype was found many times. This chain uses TRBV15 with TRBJ1-5; TRBD1 might be the D (5 bases). Germline V gives CDR1 LNHNV, CDR2 YYDKDF (reference sequence). The CDR3 has 17 amino acids. Trimming removed 0 bases at V and 2 bases at J, with 14 bases between. CDR3 sequence reads: CATSRDMGGTGNQPQHF. The DNA for the CDR3 is TGTGCCACCAGCAGAGATATGGGGGGAACGGGCAATCAGCCCCAGCATTTT.

This clonotype turned up a few times. The chain has TRBV5-1 and TRBJ2-5; TRBD2 might be the D (6 bases). CDR1 and CDR2 (germline): SGHRS, YFSETQ. This CDR3 is built from 14 residues. V lost 1 base to trimming and J lost 5 bases, with 12 bases between them. CDR3: CASSLYGGQETQYF. The CDR3 DNA follows: TGCGCCAGCAGCTTGTACGGAGGGCAGGAGACCCAGTACTTC.

The CDR3 coding sequence is TGCAGTGCGCCCGAGAGCTCCTACGAGCAGTACTTC. Protein product: CSAPESSYEQYF. The chain is built from TRBV20-1 and TRBJ2-7; no clear D. The germline V and J ends were trimmed by 6 bases and 0 bases, with 9 bases remaining between them. Germline values: CDR1 DFQATT, CDR2 SNEGSKA (reference sequence). The CDR3 is made up of 12 amino acids.

The chain links TRBV24-1 to TRBJ1-1, with D possibly TRBD1 on 5 matching bases. This CDR3 region has 15 residues. The germline gives CDR1 KGHDR, CDR2 SFDVKD. V was trimmed by 1 base and J by 1 base, leaving 9 bases between them. The CDR3 sequence: CATSDLRGTNTEAFF. The CDR3 DNA reads as TGTGCCACCAGTGATTTAAGGGGAACGAACACTGAAGCTTTCTTT.

This chain links TRBV10-3 with TRBJ2-7; D not certain. There are 17 residues in the CDR3. V was clipped by 3 bases and J by 2 bases, with 20 bases between them. Germline values: CDR1 ENHRY, CDR2 SYGVKD. The DNA of the CDR3 is TGTGCCATCAGTGACCCCGGACGGACCTACTCGCCCTACGAGCAGTACTTC. This encodes CAISDPGRTYSPYEQYF.

The V and J genes are TRBV6-1 and TRBJ1-2, with TRBD1 matching 7 bases. Trimming cost V 0 bases and J 1 base; bases outside gene matches: 8. The CDR3 runs 17 residues. Germline lookup yields CDR1 MNHNS and CDR2 SASEGT. This CDR3 is CASSEARPAGGNYGYTF. CDR3 nucleotide sequence: TGTGCCAGCAGTGAAGCTCGGCCGGCAGGGGGTAACTATGGCTACACCTTC.

About this clonotype: Germline is not matched at one junction end, which may reflect a read error. The rearrangement uses TRBV7-7 and TRBJ1-2; TRBD1 matches at 7 bases. This CDR3 is built from 14 residues. The V gene's germline CDR1 is SSHAT and CDR2 FNYEAQ (reference sequence). CDR3 protein: CASSLADRNYGYTF. The CDR3 DNA reads TGTGCTAGCAGCTTAGCGGACAGGAACTATGGCTACACCTTC.

This clonotype was observed a handful of times. The rearrangement uses TRBV20-1 and TRBJ2-5; 10 bases match TRBD2. This CDR3 region has 14 residues. V shed 7 bases and J 5 bases; nucleotides not matched to a gene: 10. Germline V lookup: CDR1 DFQATT, CDR2 SNEGSKA (reference sequence). CDR3 bases: TGCAGTGGAGATCTAGCGGGAGTGCAGGAGACCCAGTACTTC. Protein sequence: CSGDLAGVQETQYF.

This clonotype occurred a few times. The V gene is TRBV6-1, the J gene TRBJ1-3; D call uncertain. From germline, CDR1 is MNHNS and CDR2 SASEGT. Trimming pared 1 base from V and 3 bases from J, leaving 22 bases between. CDR3 length equals 19 residues. CDR3 sequence (DNA): TGTGCCAGCAGTGAAGGGAAGACGGCGGTGACGAGTGGTGGAAACACCATATATTTT. This encodes CASSEGKTAVTSGGNTIYF.

The chain uses TRBV29-1 and TRBJ1-4, with TRBD1 matching over 9 bases. The CDR3 has 11 residues. V trimming: 6 bases; J trimming: 7 bases; junction bases outside the gene matches: 0. Germline CDR1 SQVTM, CDR2 ANQGSEA. The CDR3 loop is CSVGQGEKLFF. DNA of the CDR3: TGCAGCGTGGGACAGGGTGAAAAACTGTTTTTT.

This clonotype was observed many times. The chain joins TRBV2 to TRBJ2-5; TRBD1 might be the D (6 bases). CDR1 and CDR2 (germline): SNHLY, FYNNEI. V dropped 6 bases and J dropped 1 base, with 12 bases sitting between them. CDR3 length: 14 residues. CDR3 DNA sequence: TGTGCCAGCAGAGGGTCCAGGGGCCAAGAGACCCAGTACTTC. It translates to CASRGSRGQETQYF.

The chain employs TRBV7-6 and TRBJ1-2; no reliable D call. V was shortened by 1 base and J by 5 bases, with 20 bases between the two germline ends. In germline, CDR1 is SGHVS, CDR2 FNYEAQ. This CDR3 has 17 amino acids. The CDR3, as DNA: TGTGCCAGCAGCTTAGTAGCTGTCAATGCGGGGTTATATGGCTACACCTTC. Its translation is CASSLVAVNAGLYGYTF. Full variable domain (missing parts from reference TRBV7-6 and TRBJ1-2): GAGVSQSPRYKVTKRGQDVALRCDPISGHVSLYWYRQALGQGPEFLTYFNYEAQQDKSGLPNDRFSAERPEGSISTLTIQRTEQRDSAMYRCASSLVAVNAGLYGYTFGSGTRLTVV.

This clonotype turned up a few times. This sequence joins TRBV7-2 and TRBJ2-7; a possible D gene is TRBD1 (5 bases). Germline lookup yields CDR1 SGHTA and CDR2 FQGNSA. V shed 1 base and J shed 5 bases, with 18 bases lying between them. CDR3 length equals 16 residues. DNA for the CDR3: TGTGCCAGCAGCTTAGTTCGTCCGTGGCAGGGAAACGAGCAGTACTTC. Translating gives CASSLVRPWQGNEQYF. The full variable domain, rest sourced from reference TRBV7-2 and TRBJ2-7, is GAGVSQSPSNKVTEKGKDVELRCDPISGHTALYWYRQSLGQGLEFLIYFQGNSAPDKSGLPSDRFSAERTGGSVSTLTIQRTQQEDSAVYLCASSLVRPWQGNEQYFGPGTRLTVT.

The genes are TRBV20-1 and TRBJ2-7; TRBD2 matches at 8 bases. The CDR3 has 15 amino acids. CDR1 is DFQATT and CDR2 is SNEGSKA in the germline V gene (reference sequence). The V and J ends lost 0 bases and 2 bases, in that order; junction bases with no gene match: 6. CDR3: CSARDLRTSPYEQYF. DNA for the CDR3: TGCAGTGCTAGAGACCTCCGGACTAGCCCCTACGAGCAGTACTTC.

The chain has TRBV2 and TRBJ1-3; 7 nucleotides line up with TRBD1. Germline CDR1 SNHLY, CDR2 FYNNEI. V shed 6 bases, J shed 0 bases, and the junction held 5 bases outside the gene matches. The CDR3 consists of 15 residues. CDR3 in DNA: TGTGCCAGCAGAGCAGGGACAGCCTCTGGAAACACCATATATTTT. It yields the protein CASRAGTASGNTIYF.

This clonotype was detected only a few times. The chain combines TRBV7-2 with TRBJ1-5; D gene ambiguous. The germline gives CDR1 SGHTA, CDR2 FQGNSA. Trimming shortened V by 5 bases and J by 5 bases, and 16 bases separated the two germline ends. The CDR3 sequence is 15 residues long. Written as DNA, the CDR3 is TGTGCCAGCAGCCTGTCCGGGTCTCCCCATCAGCCCCAGCATTTT. Protein product: CASSLSGSPHQPQHF.

This clonotype appeared many times. The genes are TRBV29-1 and TRBJ1-4, with unresolved D. This CDR3 spans 11 amino acids. The germline V and J ends were trimmed by 4 bases and 7 bases, with 7 bases remaining between them. CDR1 and CDR2 (germline): SQVTM, ANQGSEA. The DNA for the CDR3 is TGCAGCGTTGTGGGGTCTGAAAAACTGTTTTTT. It is translated as CSVVGSEKLFF.

The rearrangement joins TRBV20-1 to TRBJ1-5, with 7 bases that match TRBD1. V shed 3 bases and J 11 bases; nucleotides not matched to a gene: 16. The CDR3 has 15 residues. Germline CDR1 is DFQATT and CDR2 is SNEGSKA (reference sequence). Here the CDR3 reads CSASTGRQGLLAQHF. The CDR3, as DNA: TGCAGTGCTAGCACGGGAAGACAGGGCCTTCTGGCCCAGCATTTT.

This chain uses TRBV7-9 with TRBJ2-5; maybe TRBD1 (5 bases). Germline CDR1 is SEHNR and CDR2 is FQNEAQ (reference sequence). V was trimmed by 5 bases and J by 3 bases, leaving 13 bases between them. CDR3 size: 14 residues. CDR3 loop: CASSPDEGEETQYF. CDR3 bases: TGTGCCAGCAGCCCAGACGAAGGGGAAGAGACCCAGTACTTC.

The V call is TRBV15, the J call TRBJ2-6; 8 nucleotides align to TRBD1. This CDR3 spans 14 amino acids. Germline V gives CDR1 LNHNV, CDR2 YYDKDF (reference sequence). The J segment lost 3 bases and the V segment lost 7 bases, leaving 2 bases of the junction unmatched. CDR3 amino acids: CATTDRGGANVLTF. In nucleotides, the CDR3 is TGTGCCACCACTGACAGGGGTGGGGCCAACGTCCTGACTTTC.

The chain employs TRBV7-9 and TRBJ1-5; the D is unclear. This CDR3 has 14 residues. Trimming pared 0 bases from V and 11 bases from J, leaving 14 bases between. Germline loops: CDR1 SEHNR, CDR2 FQNEAQ (reference sequence). The CDR3 DNA reads TGTGCCAGCAGCTTAGCGAAGAGTTCGAAGACCCAGCATTTT. It is translated as CASSLAKSSKTQHF.

The chain has TRBV12-5 and TRBJ1-3; TRBD1 might be the D (6 bases). Germline CDR1 is LGHNT and CDR2 is FRNRAP. CDR3 length: 15 residues. The ends were cut back, 3 bases at V and 4 bases at J, with 13 bases in the middle. The CDR3 loop is CASGFGTRVGNTIYF. DNA for the CDR3: TGTGCTAGTGGTTTCGGGACACGGGTCGGAAACACCATATATTTT.

The chain joins TRBV2 to TRBJ1-2; D is unresolved. This CDR3 spans 15 amino acids. Trimming shortened V by 5 bases and J by 0 bases, and 13 bases separated the two germline ends. Germline V CDR1 and CDR2: SNHLY, FYNNEI. The chain's CDR3 is CASSYKESANYGYTF. The DNA of the CDR3 is TGTGCCAGCAGTTATAAGGAGTCAGCTAACTATGGCTACACCTTC. The whole variable domain, remainder taken from reference TRBV2 and TRBJ1-2, is EPEVTQTPSHQVTQMGQEVILRCVPISNHLYFYWYRQILGQKVEFLVSFYNNEISEKSEIFDDQFSVERPDGSNFTLKIRSTKLEDSAMYFCASSYKESANYGYTFGSGTRLTVV.

The chain joins TRBV12-3 or TRBV12-4 to TRBJ1-2, with 8 bases lining up with TRBD1. CDR3 size: 12 residues. V gave up 6 bases and J gave up 6 bases; unmatched junction bases: 3. CDR3 sequence reads: CASRRQGHGYTF. The CDR3, as DNA: TGTGCCAGCAGAAGACAGGGGCATGGCTACACCTTC.